This TCR beta chain originates from a study of cytomegalovirus exposure and HLA in healthy donors. Across the whole study: Among the 400 or so donors who were genotyped, 70% to 90% fell in the genetic ancestry cluster that is associated with self-reported Caucasian donors. Study observations and caveats: In a later analysis, CMV-associated beta chains were mostly HLA-associated, it appeared.

The PCR contained 60 Vbeta and 13 Jbeta primers. This table comes from immunoSEQ multiplex PCR, and its TCRdb copy is limited to in-frame clones, with some not included. The sample has some 110,000 clones, about 79% seen once. Turning to this clone: What it binds is not known.

Germline lookup yields CDR1 SGDLS and CDR2 YYNGEE. V was cut by 0 bases and J by 5 bases, with 9 bases left in between. The CDR3 is 14 residues long. The TCR comes from a woman aged 18-30 years in good health and CMV-seropositive. The sample comprised PBMCs. This chain links TRBV9 with TRBJ1-5; D possibly corresponds to TRBD1 (6 bases). In DNA form, the CDR3 reads TGTGCCAGCAGCGTAGGGGCAGGGGATCAGCCCCAGCATTTT. Its protein is CASSVGAGDQPQHF.